This paragraph covers one T cell receptor (beta chain) sequence. The antigen is not known. Reverse transcribing all isolated RNA meant expressed TCRB transcripts were sequenced. TCRdb keeps only in-frame clones here, not all; method: immunoSEQ multiplex PCR. The table lists about 150,000 clones, about 10% of them singletons. The data were taken from a study of beta chain features in type 1 diabetes. Points from the study as a whole: Reduced insertions and increased deletions marked VDJ junctions in type 1 diabetes patients. Sampled from patients, naive, central memory and Treg TCRB repertoires appeared more similar than those sampled from healthy donors.

The V end lost 6 bases, the J end lost 5 bases, and 11 bases lay between the germline ends. CDR1 is SNHLY and CDR2 is FYNNEI in the germline V gene. The CDR3 contains 13 residues. This receptor was identified in a man between 18 and 35 years old in good health. The chain couples TRBV2 to TRBJ2-1; TRBD1 is a possible D gene (5 bases). Material: central memory CD4+ T cells from blood. The CDR3: CASRQQVNNEQFF. In DNA, the CDR3 is TGTGCCAGCAGGCAACAGGTCAACAATGAGCAGTTCTTC.